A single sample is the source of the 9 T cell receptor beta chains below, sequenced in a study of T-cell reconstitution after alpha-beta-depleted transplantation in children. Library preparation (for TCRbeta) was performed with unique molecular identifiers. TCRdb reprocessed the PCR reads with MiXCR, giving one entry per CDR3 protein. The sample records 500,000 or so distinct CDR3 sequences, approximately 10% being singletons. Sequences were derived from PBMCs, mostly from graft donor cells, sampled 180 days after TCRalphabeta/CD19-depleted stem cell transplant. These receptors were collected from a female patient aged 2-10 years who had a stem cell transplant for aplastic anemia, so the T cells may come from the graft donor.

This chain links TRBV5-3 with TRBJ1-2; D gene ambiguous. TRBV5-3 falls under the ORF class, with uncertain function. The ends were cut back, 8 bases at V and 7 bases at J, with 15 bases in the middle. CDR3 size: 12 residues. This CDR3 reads CARCFIFGGYTF. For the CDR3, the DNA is TGTGCCAGGTGCTTCATTTTTGGTGGCTACACCTTC.

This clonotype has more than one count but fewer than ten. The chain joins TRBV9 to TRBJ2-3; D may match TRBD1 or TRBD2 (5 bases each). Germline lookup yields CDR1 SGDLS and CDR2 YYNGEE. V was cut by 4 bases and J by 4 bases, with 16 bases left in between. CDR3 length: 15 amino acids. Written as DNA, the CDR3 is TGTGCCAGCAGCTTCTTGGGGGAAGGTCCAGATACGCAGTATTTT. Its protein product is CASSFLGEGPDTQYF.

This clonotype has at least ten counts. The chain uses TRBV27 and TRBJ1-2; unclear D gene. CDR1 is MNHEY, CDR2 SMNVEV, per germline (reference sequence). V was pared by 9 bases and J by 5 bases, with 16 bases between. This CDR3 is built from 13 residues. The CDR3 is CASGREMDYGYTF. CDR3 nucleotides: TGTGCCAGTGGAAGGGAAATGGATTATGGCTACACCTTC.

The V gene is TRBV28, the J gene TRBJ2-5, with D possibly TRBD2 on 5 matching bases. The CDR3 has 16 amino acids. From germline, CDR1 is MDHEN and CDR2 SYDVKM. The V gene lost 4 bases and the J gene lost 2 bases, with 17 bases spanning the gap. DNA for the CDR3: TGTGCCAGCAGTTGGGAACCGAGCGGCCGACAAGAGACCCAGTACTTC. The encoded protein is CASSWEPSGRQETQYF.

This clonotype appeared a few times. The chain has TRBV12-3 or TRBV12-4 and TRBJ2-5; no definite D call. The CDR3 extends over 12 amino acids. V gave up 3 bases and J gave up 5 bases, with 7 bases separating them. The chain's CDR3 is CASSFSTETQYF. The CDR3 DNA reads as TGTGCCAGCAGTTTTAGTACCGAGACCCAGTACTTC.

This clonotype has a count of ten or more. The CDR3 nucleotides are TGCGCCAGCAGTCGACTAGCCGAATCCTACGAGCAGTACTTC. It translates to CASSRLAESYEQYF. This chain uses TRBV5-1 with TRBJ2-7; TRBD2 agrees at 7 bases. Trimming removed 5 bases from V and 1 base from J; junction bases left unmatched: 6. This CDR3 is 14 amino acids long. Germline V gene lookup returns CDR1 SGHRS and CDR2 YFSETQ.

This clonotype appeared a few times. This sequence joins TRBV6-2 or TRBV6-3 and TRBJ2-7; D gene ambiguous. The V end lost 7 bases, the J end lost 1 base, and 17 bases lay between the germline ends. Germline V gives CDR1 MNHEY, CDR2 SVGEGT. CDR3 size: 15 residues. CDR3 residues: CASTKTLIPSYEQYV. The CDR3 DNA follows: TGTGCCAGCACCAAAACTCTCATACCATCCTACGAGCAGTACGTC.

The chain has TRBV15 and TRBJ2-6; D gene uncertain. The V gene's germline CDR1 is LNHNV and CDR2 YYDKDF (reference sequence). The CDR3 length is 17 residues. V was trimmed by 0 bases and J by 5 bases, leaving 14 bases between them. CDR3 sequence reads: CATSRDRPSLWANVLTF. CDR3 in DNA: TGTGCCACCAGCAGAGATAGGCCATCACTCTGGGCCAACGTCCTGACTTTC.

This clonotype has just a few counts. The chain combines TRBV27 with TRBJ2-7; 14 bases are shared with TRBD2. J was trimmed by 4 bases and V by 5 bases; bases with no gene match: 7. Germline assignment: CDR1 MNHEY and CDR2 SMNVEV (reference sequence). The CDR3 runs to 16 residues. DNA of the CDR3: TGTGCCAGCAGTCTCCGACTAGCGGGAGGGCCGTACGAGCAGTACGTC. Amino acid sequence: CASSLRLAGGPYEQYV.